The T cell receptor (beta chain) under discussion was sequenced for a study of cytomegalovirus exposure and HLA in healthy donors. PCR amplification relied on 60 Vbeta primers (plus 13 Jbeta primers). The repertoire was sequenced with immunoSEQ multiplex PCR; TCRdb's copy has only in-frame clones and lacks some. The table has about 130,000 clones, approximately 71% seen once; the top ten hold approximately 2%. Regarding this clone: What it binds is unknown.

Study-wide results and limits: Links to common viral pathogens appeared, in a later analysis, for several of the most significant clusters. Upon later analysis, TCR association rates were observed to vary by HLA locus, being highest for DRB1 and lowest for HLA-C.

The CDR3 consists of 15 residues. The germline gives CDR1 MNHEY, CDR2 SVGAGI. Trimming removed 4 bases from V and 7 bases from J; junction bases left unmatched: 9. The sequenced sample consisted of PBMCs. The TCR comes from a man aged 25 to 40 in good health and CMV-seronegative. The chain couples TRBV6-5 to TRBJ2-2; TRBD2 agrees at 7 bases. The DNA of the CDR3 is TGTGCCAGCAGTTTTGGGGGAGGGCTTGGCGGGGAGCTGTTTTTT. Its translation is CASSFGGGLGGELFF.